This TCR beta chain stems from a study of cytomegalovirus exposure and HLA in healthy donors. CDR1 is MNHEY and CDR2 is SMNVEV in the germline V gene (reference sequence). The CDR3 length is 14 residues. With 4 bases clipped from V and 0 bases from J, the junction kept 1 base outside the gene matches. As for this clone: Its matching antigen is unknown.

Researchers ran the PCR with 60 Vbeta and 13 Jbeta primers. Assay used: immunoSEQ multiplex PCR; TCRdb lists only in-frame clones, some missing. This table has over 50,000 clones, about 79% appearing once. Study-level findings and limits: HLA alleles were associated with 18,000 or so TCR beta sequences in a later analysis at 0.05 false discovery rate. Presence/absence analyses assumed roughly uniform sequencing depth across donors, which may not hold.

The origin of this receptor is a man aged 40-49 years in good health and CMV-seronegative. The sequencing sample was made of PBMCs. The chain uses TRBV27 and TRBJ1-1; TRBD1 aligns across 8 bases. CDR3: CASSWTGMNTEAFF. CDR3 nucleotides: TGTGCCAGCAGTTGGACAGGGATGAACACTGAAGCTTTCTTT.